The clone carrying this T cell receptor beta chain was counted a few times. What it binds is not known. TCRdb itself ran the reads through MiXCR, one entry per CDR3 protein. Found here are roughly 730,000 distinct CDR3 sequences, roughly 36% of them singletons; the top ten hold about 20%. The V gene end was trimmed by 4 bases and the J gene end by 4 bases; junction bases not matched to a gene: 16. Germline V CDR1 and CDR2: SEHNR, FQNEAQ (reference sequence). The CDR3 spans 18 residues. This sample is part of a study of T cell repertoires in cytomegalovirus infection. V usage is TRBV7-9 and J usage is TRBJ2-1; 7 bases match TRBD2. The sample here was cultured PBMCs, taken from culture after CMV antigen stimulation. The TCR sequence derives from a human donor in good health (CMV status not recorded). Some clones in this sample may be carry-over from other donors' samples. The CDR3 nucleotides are TGTGCCAGCAGCTACAAGGTTGGTCTAGCGGAGCCTTACAATGAGCAGTTCTTC. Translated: CASSYKVGLAEPYNEQFF.